This T cell receptor (beta chain) originates from a study of blood T cell repertoires in COVID-19. For the study at large: Researchers got acute and convalescent COVID-19 samples from the United States, Italy and Spain.

This CDR3 has 18 amino acids. The germline gives CDR1 LGHNA, CDR2 YSLEER. Trimming cost V 0 bases and J 3 bases; bases outside gene matches: 7. Libraries were prepared by immunoSEQ multiplex PCR; TCRdb keeps only in-frame clonotypes and omits some of them. Of over 300,000 clones listed, around 89% are singletons. This sequence originates from a woman between 35 and 50 years old who had recovered from COVID-19. The rearrangement uses TRBV4-3 and TRBJ2-1, with 11 bases that match TRBD2. Sample: PBMCs or T cells enriched from blood (not recorded which). This CDR3 reads CASSQDPPSGGLYNEQFF. CDR3 in DNA: TGCGCCAGCAGCCAAGATCCCCCTAGCGGGGGGCTCTACAATGAGCAGTTCTTC.